This is a list of T cell receptor beta chains from one sample in a study of beta chain features in type 1 diabetes. Here immunoSEQ multiplex PCR was the method, and the copy in TCRdb shows in-frame clones only, minus some. Here the sample spans 600,000 to 700,000 clones, around an eighth being singletons. The sequencing sample was made of naive CD4+ T cells from blood. The source is a man in his thirties or forties with type 1 diabetes. Each CDR3 is given with its conserved first and last residue.

TRBV7-9	TRBJ1-6	15	CASSRGTENNSPLHF
TRBV5-1	TRBJ2-1	11	CASSLSNEQFF
TRBV6-8	TRBJ1-6	11	CGRDRGVYLHF
TRBV6-5	TRBJ2-3	14	CASSTSGGINTQYF
TRBV6-5	TRBJ1-4	14	CASSYGGLGEKLFF
TRBV30	TRBJ1-5	16	CAWRSRTGAHNQPQHF
TRBV5-6	TRBJ2-2	15	CASSPSVKYTGELFF
TRBV4-3	TRBJ1-1	14	CASSQDPGNTEAFF
TRBV19	TRBJ1-4	14	CASSSQDGSEKLFF
TRBV15	TRBJ2-1	16	CATSRDDGGRGNEQFF
TRBV9	TRBJ2-2	15	CASSVDRANTGELFF
TRBV5-1	TRBJ2-4	14	CASSLAGTSNIQYF
TRBV7-2	TRBJ2-5	13	CASSRQGQETQYF
TRBV19	TRBJ2-7	14	CASSQNVDLYEQYF
TRBV4-3	TRBJ1-3	15	CASSRMTGDENTIYF
TRBV2	TRBJ2-2	13	CASTGLNTGELFF
TRBV7-2	TRBJ1-2	13	CASSPVSGSGYTF
TRBV7-2	TRBJ1-6	15	CASRMGPTQDSPLHF
TRBV7-7	TRBJ2-2	16	CASSLYHGGNTGELFF
TRBV5-6	TRBJ2-1	16	CASSLVGQGAYNEQFF
TRBV5-1	TRBJ2-3	14	CASSLDGNLNTQYF
TRBV10-3	TRBJ2-1	14	CAISESGEGGSPFF
TRBV9	TRBJ2-2	16	CASSSVGNGVTGELFF
TRBV19	TRBJ1-2	14	CASRDRGAYEGYTF
TRBV5-1	TRBJ2-1	13	CATGHPDYNEQFF
TRBV9	TRBJ1-2	16	CASSSSLGTFNYGYTF